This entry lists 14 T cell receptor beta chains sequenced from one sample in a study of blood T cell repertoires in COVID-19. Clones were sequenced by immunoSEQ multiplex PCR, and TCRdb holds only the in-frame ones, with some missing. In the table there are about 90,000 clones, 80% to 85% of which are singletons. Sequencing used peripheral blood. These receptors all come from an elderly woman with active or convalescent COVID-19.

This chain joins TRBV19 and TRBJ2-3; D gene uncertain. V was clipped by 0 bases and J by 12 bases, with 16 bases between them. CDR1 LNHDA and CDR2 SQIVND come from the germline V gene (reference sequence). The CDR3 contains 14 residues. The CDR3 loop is CASSIDGVAPAQYF. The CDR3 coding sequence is TGTGCCAGTAGTATAGATGGTGTAGCTCCCGCCCAGTATTTT. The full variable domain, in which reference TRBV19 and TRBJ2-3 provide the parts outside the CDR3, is DGGITQSPKYLFRKEGQNVTLSCEQNLNHDAMYWYRQDPGQGLRLIYYSQIVNDFQKGDIAEGYSVSREKKESFPLTVTSAQKNPTAFYLCASSIDGVAPAQYFGPGTRLTVL.

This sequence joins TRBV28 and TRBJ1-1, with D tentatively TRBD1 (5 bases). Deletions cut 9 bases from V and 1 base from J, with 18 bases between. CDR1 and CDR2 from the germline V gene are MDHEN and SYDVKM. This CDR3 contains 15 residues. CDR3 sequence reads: CASRGWRDGNTEAFF. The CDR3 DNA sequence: TGTGCCAGTAGGGGATGGAGGGACGGGAACACTGAAGCTTTCTTT.

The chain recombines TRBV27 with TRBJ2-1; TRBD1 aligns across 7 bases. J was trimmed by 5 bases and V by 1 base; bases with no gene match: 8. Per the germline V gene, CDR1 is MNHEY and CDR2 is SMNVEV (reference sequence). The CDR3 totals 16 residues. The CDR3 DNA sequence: TGTGCCAGCAGTTTATACCGGGACAGTACGAACAATGAGCAGTTCTTC. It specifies CASSLYRDSTNNEQFF.

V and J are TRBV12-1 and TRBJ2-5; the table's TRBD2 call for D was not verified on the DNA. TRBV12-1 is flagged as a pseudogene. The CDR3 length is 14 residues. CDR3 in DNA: TGTGCCACTAACCCATATCACTACGAAGAGACCCAGTACTTC. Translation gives CATNPYHYEETQYF.

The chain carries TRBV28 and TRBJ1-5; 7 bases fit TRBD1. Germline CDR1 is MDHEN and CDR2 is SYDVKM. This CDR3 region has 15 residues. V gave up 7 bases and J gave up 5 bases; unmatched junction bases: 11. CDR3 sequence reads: CASNEQGFGDQPQHF. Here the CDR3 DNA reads TGTGCCAGCAACGAACAGGGGTTTGGGGATCAGCCCCAGCATTTT.

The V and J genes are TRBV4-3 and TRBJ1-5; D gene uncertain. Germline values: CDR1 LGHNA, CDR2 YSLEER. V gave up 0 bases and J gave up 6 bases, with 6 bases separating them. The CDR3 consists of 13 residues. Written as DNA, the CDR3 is TGCGCCAGCAGCCAAGATCTGAGTCAGCCCCAGCATTTT. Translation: CASSQDLSQPQHF.

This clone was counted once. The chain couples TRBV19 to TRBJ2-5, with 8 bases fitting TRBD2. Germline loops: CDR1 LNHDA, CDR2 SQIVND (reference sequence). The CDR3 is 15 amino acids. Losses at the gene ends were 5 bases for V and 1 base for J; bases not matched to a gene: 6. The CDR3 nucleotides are TGTGCCAGTAGTGCGGGGGGCGCCACCCAAGAGACCCAGTACTTC. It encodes CASSAGGATQETQYF.

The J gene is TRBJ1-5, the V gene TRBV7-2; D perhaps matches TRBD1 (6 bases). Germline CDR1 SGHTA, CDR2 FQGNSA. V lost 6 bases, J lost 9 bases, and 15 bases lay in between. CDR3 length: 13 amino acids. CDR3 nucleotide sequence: TGTGCCAGCAGTTTTACAGGGATAGGGCCCCAGCATTTT. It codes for CASSFTGIGPQHF.

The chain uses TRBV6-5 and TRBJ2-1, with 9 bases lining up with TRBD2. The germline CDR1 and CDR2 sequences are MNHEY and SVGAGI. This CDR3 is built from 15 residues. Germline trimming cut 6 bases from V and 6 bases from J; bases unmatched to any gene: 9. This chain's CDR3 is CASSRSGSRGNEQFF. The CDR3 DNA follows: TGTGCCAGCAGCCGTAGCGGGAGTCGGGGCAATGAGCAGTTCTTC.

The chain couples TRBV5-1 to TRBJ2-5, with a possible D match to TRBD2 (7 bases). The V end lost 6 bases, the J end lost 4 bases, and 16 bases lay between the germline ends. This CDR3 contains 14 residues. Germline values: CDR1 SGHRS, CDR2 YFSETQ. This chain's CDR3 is CASTGGGHGETQYF. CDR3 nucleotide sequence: TGCGCCAGCACCGGCGGGGGCCACGGAGAGACCCAGTACTTC.

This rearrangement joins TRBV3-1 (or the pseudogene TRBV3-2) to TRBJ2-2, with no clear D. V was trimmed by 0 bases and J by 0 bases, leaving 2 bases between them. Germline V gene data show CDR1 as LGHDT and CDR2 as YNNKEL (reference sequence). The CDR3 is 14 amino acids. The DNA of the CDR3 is TGTGCCAGCAGCCAAGACACGAACACCGGGGAGCTGTTTTTT. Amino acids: CASSQDTNTGELFF.

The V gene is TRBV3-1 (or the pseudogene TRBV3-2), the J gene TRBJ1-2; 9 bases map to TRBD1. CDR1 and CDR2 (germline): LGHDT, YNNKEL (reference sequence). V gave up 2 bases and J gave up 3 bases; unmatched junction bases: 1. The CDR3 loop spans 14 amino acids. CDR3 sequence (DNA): TGTGCCAGCAGCCAATGGGACAGGGACTATGGCTACACCTTC. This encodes CASSQWDRDYGYTF.

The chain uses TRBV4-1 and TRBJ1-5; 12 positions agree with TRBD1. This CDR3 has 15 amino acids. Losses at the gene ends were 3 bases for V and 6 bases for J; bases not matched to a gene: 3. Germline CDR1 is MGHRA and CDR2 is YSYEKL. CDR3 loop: CASSQGQGAVQPQHF. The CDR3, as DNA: TGCGCCAGCAGCCAGGGACAGGGGGCGGTTCAGCCCCAGCATTTT.

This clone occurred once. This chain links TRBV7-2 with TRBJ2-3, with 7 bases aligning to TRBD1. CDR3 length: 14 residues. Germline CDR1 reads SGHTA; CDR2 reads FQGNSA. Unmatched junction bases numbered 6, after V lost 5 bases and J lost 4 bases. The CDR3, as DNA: TGTGCCAGCAGCCCCAGGGGGTACCCAGATACGCAGTATTTT. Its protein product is CASSPRGYPDTQYF.